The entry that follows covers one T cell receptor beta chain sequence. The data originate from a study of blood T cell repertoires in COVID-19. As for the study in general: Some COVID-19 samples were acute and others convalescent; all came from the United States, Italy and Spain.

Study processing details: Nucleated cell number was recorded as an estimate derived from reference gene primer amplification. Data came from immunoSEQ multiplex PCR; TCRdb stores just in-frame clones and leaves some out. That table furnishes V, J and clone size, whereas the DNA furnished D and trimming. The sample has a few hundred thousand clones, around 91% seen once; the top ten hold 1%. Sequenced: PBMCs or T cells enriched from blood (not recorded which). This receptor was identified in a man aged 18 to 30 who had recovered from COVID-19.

This CDR3 reads CASSPEGNTIYF. The CDR3 coding sequence is TGCGCCAGCAGCCCTGAGGGAAACACCATATATTTT. The chain couples TRBV5-1 to TRBJ1-3; D call uncertain. V lost 4 bases and J 4 bases, leaving 6 bases between the germline ends. The CDR3 length is 12 residues. Germline V gives CDR1 SGHRS, CDR2 YFSETQ.